This T cell receptor (beta chain) was captured by sequencing in a study of blood T cell repertoires in COVID-19. Measured with immunoSEQ multiplex PCR; TCRdb has only the in-frame clones, and not every one. The data show some 250,000 clones, with 88% seen just once and 0.99% held by the top ten. The V gene's germline CDR1 is SGHVS and CDR2 FQNEAQ. The CDR3 covers 12 residues. Trimming pared 2 bases from V and 4 bases from J, leaving 5 bases between. The sequence derives from a woman in her 40s who had recovered from COVID-19. The rearrangement uses TRBV7-8 and TRBJ1-2; D not certain. The sequenced material came from peripheral blood. The CDR3 DNA is TGTGCCAGCAGCTTATCCTCCTATGGCTACACCTTC. It is translated as CASSLSSYGYTF.